A selection of T cell receptor beta chains follows, all from one sample in a study of blood T cell repertoires in COVID-19. TCRdb's copy holds only in-frame clones and misses some; the assay was immunoSEQ multiplex PCR. The sample lists about half a million clones, 80% to 90% occurring once. Sequencing used peripheral blood. All receptors come from a human donor in a cohort sampled during active COVID-19. CDR3s include the opening cysteine and the closing phenylalanine or tryptophan. D genes are given only for firm matches. The size field is filled for only some rows; it gives once, few, many or a size class.

j_call	v_call	clone_size	d_call	cdr3_length	cdr3_nt	cdr3_aa
TRBJ2-7	TRBV6-1	.	TRBD2	16	TGTGCCAGCAGTGAACACGAGCGGGAGCCGAGCTACGAGCAGTACTTC	CASSEHEREPSYEQYF
TRBJ1-5	TRBV28	.	.	13	TGTGCCAGCAGAACCGGGTCCTATCAGCCCCAGCATTTT	CASRTGSYQPQHF
TRBJ2-1	TRBV4-3	.	.	16	TGCGCCAGCAGCCAAGGGCGGGATAGCTCCTACAATGAGCAGTTCTTC	CASSQGRDSSYNEQFF
TRBJ1-1	TRBV6-5	.	.	14	TGTGCCAGCATCCCGTCGGGAAAGAACACTGAAGCTTTCTTT	CASIPSGKNTEAFF
TRBJ2-2	TRBV12-3/TRBV12-4	once	.	11	TGTGCCAGCAGCCGGACAGGGGAGCTGTTTTTT	CASSRTGELFF
TRBJ2-1	TRBV7-3	once	.	15	TGTGCCAGCAGCTTTTTGTCGGACTCGTACAATGAGCAGTTCTTC	CASSFLSDSYNEQFF
TRBJ2-3	TRBV5-4	.	.	16	TGTGCCAGCAGCTTGCCTAGCGGACAGATCACAGATACGCAGTATTTT	CASSLPSGQITDTQYF
TRBJ2-5	TRBV5-1	.	TRBD1	15	TGCGCCAGCAGCTCATCCACAGGGGGTGGCGAGACCCAGTACTTC	CASSSSTGGGETQYF
TRBJ2-5	TRBV7-2	.	.	13	TGTGCCAGCAGCTTAACCCAGGGAGAGACCCAGTACTTC	CASSLTQGETQYF
TRBJ2-1	TRBV6-4	few	TRBD2	14	TGTGCCAGCAGTCTTAGCGGGAGATACAATGAGCAGTTCTTC	CASSLSGRYNEQFF
TRBJ2-1	TRBV5-1	.	.	14	TGCGCCAGCAGCCCGGGTGTGGCGACTAATGAGCAGTTCTTC	CASSPGVATNEQFF
TRBJ2-2	TRBV6-1	.	.	16	TGTGCCAGCAGTGAAGCGTTGGGGACTTTCACCGGGGAGCTGTTTTTT	CASSEALGTFTGELFF
TRBJ1-2	TRBV12-3/TRBV12-4	.	.	11	TGTGCCAGCAGTTTAAACTTTGGCTACACCTTC	CASSLNFGYTF
TRBJ2-7	TRBV5-1	.	.	14	TGCGCCAGCAGTCTTCAGGCCAGCTCCTACGAGCAGTACTTC	CASSLQASSYEQYF
TRBJ2-5	TRBV19	.	.	15	TGTGCCAGTAGTATATCTCGAGACAGACAAGAGACCCAGTACTTC	CASSISRDRQETQYF
TRBJ2-3	TRBV15	.	.	15	TGTGCCACCAGCAGAGATCAACGGGACACAGATACGCAGTATTTT	CATSRDQRDTDTQYF
TRBJ2-7	TRBV6-5	.	.	14	TGTGCCAGCAGTCTTCCGGGACTGTTCAGTGTCATGTACTTC	CASSLPGLFSVMYF
TRBJ2-7	TRBV7-2	.	.	14	TGTGCCAGCAGCTTTATCTTCAGGGGAGACGAGCAGTACTTC	CASSFIFRGDEQYF
TRBJ2-5	TRBV19	.	.	14	TGTGCCAGTAGTATGGGCCAACATCGGGAGACCCAGTACTTC	CASSMGQHRETQYF
TRBJ2-2	TRBV5-1	once	.	15	TGCGCCAGCAGCTTGATTACAGGCGATACCGGGGAGCTGTTTTTT	CASSLITGDTGELFF
TRBJ2-7	TRBV10-3	.	.	14	TGTGCCATCAGTGAGTCAATAAGGGGCTACGAGCAGTACTTC	CAISESIRGYEQYF
TRBJ1-5	TRBV15	.	.	12	TGTGCCACCGCGAGTAGCAATCAGCCCCAGCATTTT	CATASSNQPQHF
TRBJ2-2	TRBV5-1	.	.	13	TGCGCCAGCAGCTTGGCGGGCACCGGGGAGCTGTTTTTT	CASSLAGTGELFF
TRBJ1-3	TRBV5-1	.	.	15	TGCGCCAGCAGCTTGGTGGGGAGCTCTGGAAACACCATATATTTT	CASSLVGSSGNTIYF
TRBJ1-5	TRBV27	.	TRBD1	15	TGTGCCAGCAGTTCTCTGACAGGGGGCGGGCAGCCCCAGCATTTT	CASSSLTGGGQPQHF